This record concerns one T cell receptor (beta chain) sequence. Original methodology: Amplification of reference gene primers provided the estimated nucleated cell counts. Produced via immunoSEQ multiplex PCR; TCRdb's table is partial and in-frame only. V and J calls and clone size come straight from that table; D and trimming were deduced from the DNA. The sample includes around 340,000 clones, roughly 89% of them seen just once. Enrollment of patients from Seattle took place during active infection, with longitudinal follow-up. The sample is drawn from a study of blood T cell repertoires in COVID-19. Germline V gene lookup returns CDR1 SEHNR and CDR2 FQNEAQ (reference sequence). V gave up 5 bases and J gave up 5 bases; unmatched junction bases: 3. The CDR3 spans 13 residues.

The chain recombines TRBV7-9 with TRBJ2-5, with TRBD2 matching 9 bases. The material sequenced was peripheral blood. The sequence was obtained from a woman aged 60-75 years with COVID-19, enrolled during active disease. The chain's CDR3 is CASSGTSWETQYF. The DNA for the CDR3 is TGTGCCAGCAGCGGGACTAGCTGGGAGACCCAGTACTTC.